Following are 22 T cell receptor beta chains from one sample sequenced in a study of T cell responses to AZD1222 COVID-19 vaccine. TCRdb's copy holds only in-frame clones and misses some; the assay was immunoSEQ multiplex PCR. The table shows 150,000 to 190,000 clones, with more than 90% occurring only once. Sample: peripheral blood, taken 28 days after the second AZD1222 dose. The receptors shown here come from an adult who received the AZD1222 COVID-19 vaccine.

The chain combines TRBV7-6 with TRBJ1-3, with D perhaps matching TRBD1 (5 bases). This CDR3 has 16 amino acids. The V and J ends lost 1 base and 0 bases respectively, with 10 bases between them. Germline assignment: CDR1 SGHVS and CDR2 FNYEAQ. The CDR3 loop reads CASSLGQSRSGNTIYF. The CDR3 nucleotides read TGTGCCAGCAGCTTAGGACAGTCTCGCTCTGGAAACACCATATATTTT.

The chain employs TRBV13 and TRBJ2-1, with D perhaps TRBD1 (5 bases). Trimming removed 3 bases from V and 0 bases from J, with 9 bases in between. The CDR3 runs to 15 residues. The germline V gene has CDR1 PRHDT and CDR2 FYEKMQ (reference sequence). CDR3: CASSFQGSSYNEQFF. The CDR3 DNA reads TGTGCCAGCAGCTTCCAGGGAAGCTCCTACAATGAGCAGTTCTTC. The full variable domain, with the rest looked up from reference TRBV13 and TRBJ2-1, is AAGVIQSPRHLIKEKRETATLKCYPIPRHDTVYWYQQGPGQDPQFLISFYEKMQSDKGSIPDRFSAQQFSDYHSELNMSSLELGDSALYFCASSFQGSSYNEQFFGPGTRLTVL.

The chain links TRBV19 to TRBJ2-7, with D tentatively TRBD2 (5 bases). CDR3 length: 14 amino acids. The ends were cut back, 3 bases at V and 3 bases at J, with 12 bases in the middle. Germline assignment: CDR1 LNHDA and CDR2 SQIVND (reference sequence). CDR3 region: CASSMATGIYEQYF. CDR3 DNA sequence: TGTGCCAGTAGTATGGCCACCGGGATCTACGAGCAGTACTTC.

In regard to this clone: One end of the junction fails to match germline, which may point to a read error. This chain connects TRBV29-1 to TRBJ1-4; TRBD1 might be the D (6 bases). The germline V gene encodes CDR1 SQVTM and CDR2 ANQGSEA. This CDR3 comprises 13 residues. The CDR3 is CSGVQGAKEKLFF. DNA of the CDR3: TGCAGTGGGGTACAGGGAGCTAAGGAAAAACTGTTTTTT.

The chain joins TRBV5-4 to TRBJ1-1, with D uncertain. Trimming took 0 bases from V and 0 from J, leaving 6 bases between them. In germline, CDR1 is SGHNT, CDR2 YYREEE (reference sequence). The CDR3 has 14 residues. In nucleotides, the CDR3 is TGTGCCAGCAGCTTGGGGCCGTTGAACACTGAAGCTTTCTTT. This codes for CASSLGPLNTEAFF.

This chain links TRBV7-6 with TRBJ2-3; D is possibly TRBD2 (7 bases). Germline assignment: CDR1 SGHVS and CDR2 FNYEAQ. CDR3 size: 16 residues. V gave up 2 bases and J gave up 4 bases, with 16 bases separating them. Written as DNA, the CDR3 is TGTGCCAGCAGCTTAATAGGGGGGGCTGGGGCAGATACGCAGTATTTT. Amino acids: CASSLIGGAGADTQYF.

The chain recombines TRBV3-1 (or the pseudogene TRBV3-2) with TRBJ2-7; the D is unclear. Deletions cut 3 bases from V and 3 bases from J, with 9 bases between. The germline CDR1 and CDR2 sequences are LGHDT and YNNKEL (reference sequence). There are 13 residues in the CDR3. CDR3 residues: CASSHNGVYEQYF. The CDR3 DNA reads as TGTGCCAGCAGCCATAACGGCGTCTACGAGCAGTACTTC.

J is TRBJ1-5 and V is TRBV5-1; unclear D gene. This CDR3 region has 14 residues. Germline CDR1 reads SGHRS; CDR2 reads YFSETQ. Trimming removed 0 bases from V and 8 bases from J, with 12 bases in between. Here the CDR3 reads CASSLDPRNKPQHF. The CDR3 region has the DNA TGCGCCAGCAGCTTGGACCCCCGGAATAAGCCCCAGCATTTT.

The genes are TRBV13 and TRBJ2-7; D could derive from TRBD1 or TRBD2 (5 bases each). Trimming cost V 5 bases and J 6 bases, with 14 bases left between them. CDR3 length: 13 amino acids. Per the germline V gene, CDR1 is PRHDT and CDR2 is FYEKMQ (reference sequence). The CDR3 here is CASSETGRSEQYF. The DNA of the CDR3 is TGTGCCAGCAGCGAGACGGGGCGTTCCGAGCAGTACTTC.

The chain employs TRBV2 and TRBJ1-1; D unclear. The CDR3 consists of 12 residues. Trimming took off 6 bases at V and 8 bases at J, with 13 bases between the two ends. CDR1 is SNHLY, CDR2 FYNNEI, per germline. The CDR3 spells CASSLSGVEAFF. The DNA of the CDR3 is TGTGCCAGCAGCCTATCCGGGGTCGAAGCTTTCTTT.

V is TRBV14 and J is TRBJ2-7; tentative D call: TRBD1 (6 bases). The CDR3 totals 17 residues. Trimming left V 0 bases short and J 5 bases short, with 20 bases between. CDR1 and CDR2 from the germline V gene are SGHDN and FVKESK. This chain's CDR3 is CASSQERYQGPGDEQYF. CDR3 nucleotides: TGTGCCAGCAGCCAAGAACGGTATCAGGGGCCAGGCGACGAGCAGTACTTC.

V and J are TRBV13 and TRBJ2-1, with TRBD1 as a possible D gene (6 bases). In germline, CDR1 is PRHDT, CDR2 FYEKMQ (reference sequence). The CDR3 extends over 17 amino acids. The V gene lost 2 bases and the J gene lost 7 bases, with 21 bases spanning the gap. The CDR3 bases are TGTGCCAGCAGCTTATCGCTACAGGGAATAAGCCTTAATGAGCAGTTCTTC. Amino acids: CASSLSLQGISLNEQFF. Filled out from reference TRBV13 and TRBJ2-1, the complete variable domain reads AAGVIQSPRHLIKEKRETATLKCYPIPRHDTVYWYQQGPGQDPQFLISFYEKMQSDKGSIPDRFSAQQFSDYHSELNMSSLELGDSALYFCASSLSLQGISLNEQFFGPGTRLTVL.

The J gene is TRBJ1-3, the V gene TRBV28; possible D gene TRBD1, 6 bases. CDR3 length: 12 amino acids. The germline CDR1 and CDR2 sequences are MDHEN and SYDVKM. V lost 5 bases and J lost 7, with 9 bases in between. CDR3 sequence (DNA): TGTGCCAGCAGTGTTCAGGGGAACACCATATATTTT. This gives the protein CASSVQGNTIYF.

The gene calls are TRBV5-1 and TRBJ2-1, with TRBD1 matching over 11 bases. This CDR3 has 17 amino acids. J gave up 6 bases and V 0 bases, and 8 bases lay outside the gene matches. In germline, CDR1 is SGHRS, CDR2 YFSETQ. In DNA, the CDR3 is TGCGCCAGCAGCTTGGGGTTATCCGGGACAGGGGGCAATGAGCAGTTCTTC. Protein product: CASSLGLSGTGGNEQFF.

This chain links TRBV7-9 with TRBJ2-1; possibly TRBD2 for D (6 bases). The CDR3 has 16 residues. Germline V lookup: CDR1 SEHNR, CDR2 FQNEAQ (reference sequence). V gave up 4 bases and J gave up 5 bases, with 18 bases separating them. CDR3 region: CASSSRDSLPNNEQFF. For the CDR3, the DNA is TGTGCCAGCAGCTCCCGGGACTCCCTTCCCAACAATGAGCAGTTCTTC.

The V and J genes are TRBV7-2 and TRBJ1-1; maybe TRBD1 (5 bases). The CDR3 covers 15 residues. Germline loops: CDR1 SGHTA, CDR2 FQGNSA. The V and J ends lost 5 bases and 1 base respectively, with 14 bases between them. The CDR3 region has the DNA TGTGCCAGCAGCACTAAGGGACGAAAGAACACTGAAGCTTTCTTT. It is translated as CASSTKGRKNTEAFF.

The chain uses TRBV6-1 and TRBJ1-1, with 7 bases aligning to TRBD1. This CDR3 has 14 amino acids. CDR1 and CDR2 (germline): MNHNS, SASEGT. The trim removed 0 bases at V and 6 bases at J, leaving 4 bases unmatched. The CDR3 here is CASSEAYRGSEAFF. CDR3 bases: TGTGCCAGCAGTGAAGCGTACAGGGGTTCTGAAGCTTTCTTT.

This chain uses TRBV15 with TRBJ2-7; either TRBD1 or TRBD2 may supply D (6 bases each). The CDR3 has 13 amino acids. Per the germline V gene, CDR1 is LNHNV and CDR2 is YYDKDF (reference sequence). Trimming took 0 bases from V and 6 from J, leaving 9 bases between them. CDR3 DNA: TGTGCCACCAGCAGAGAGGGGGGCGTCGAGCAGTACTTC. As protein: CATSREGGVEQYF.

The chain links TRBV2 to TRBJ2-3, with D unresolved. This CDR3 is 14 amino acids long. Looked up from germline, CDR1 is SNHLY and CDR2 is FYNNEI. Trimming pared 8 bases from V and 2 bases from J, leaving 14 bases between. CDR3 protein: CASSASDVTDTQYF. DNA of the CDR3: TGTGCCAGCTCAGCCTCCGACGTCACAGATACGCAGTATTTT.

The chain is built from TRBV2 and TRBJ1-1; D gene unclear. Trimming cost V 4 bases and J 0 bases, with 15 bases left between them. The CDR3 spans 16 residues. Germline loops: CDR1 SNHLY, CDR2 FYNNEI. CDR3 nucleotide sequence: TGTGCCAGCAGTGTTGGCAATGGGAGGATGAACACTGAAGCTTTCTTT. It is translated as CASSVGNGRMNTEAFF.

V gene TRBV7-9 combines with J gene TRBJ2-2; 10 positions agree with TRBD2. V trimming: 5 bases; J trimming: 4 bases; junction bases outside the gene matches: 16. CDR1 and CDR2 (germline): SEHNR, FQNEAQ (reference sequence). CDR3 length: 19 amino acids. The CDR3 DNA reads TGTGCCAGCAGCACCGCCATCGTTATAGCGGGGGGTCCCACCGGGGAGCTGTTTTTT. This translates into CASSTAIVIAGGPTGELFF.

The chain links TRBV28 to TRBJ2-7; 8 bases line up with TRBD1. The germline gives CDR1 MDHEN, CDR2 SYDVKM. V shed 6 bases and J 2 bases; nucleotides not matched to a gene: 9. CDR3 length: 15 amino acids. The CDR3 DNA is TGTGCCAGCAGCAGGGGACAGGTTATCCCCTACGAGCAGTACTTC. Translated, it gives CASSRGQVIPYEQYF.